A single sample gave rise to the 26 T cell receptor beta chains below, sequenced in a study of cytotoxic CD8 clonotypes in ibrutinib-treated CLL. TCRdb keeps only in-frame clones here, not all; method: immunoSEQ multiplex PCR. This sample has about 150,000 clones; approximately 80% occur once, and the top ten carry around 13%. The source material was PBMCs, sampled after 12 months of ibrutinib treatment. The receptors stem from a human donor with chronic lymphocytic leukemia.

This chain connects TRBV11-2 to TRBJ1-3; 10 nucleotides line up with TRBD1. The length of the CDR3 is 14 residues. Trimming cost V 10 bases and J 3 bases; bases outside gene matches: 6. Germline CDR1 reads SGHAT; CDR2 reads FQNNGV. The CDR3 loop is CATRGQGIGNTIYF. The CDR3 DNA follows: TGTGCCACCCGGGGACAGGGGATTGGAAACACCATATATTTT.

Only a few counts were recorded for this clone. The rearrangement uses TRBV4-1 and TRBJ2-7; D is possibly TRBD1 (5 bases). Germline V gene data show CDR1 as MGHRA and CDR2 as YSYEKL. The CDR3 length is 13 residues. Trimming took 3 bases from V and 6 from J, leaving 12 bases between them. DNA for the CDR3: TGCGCCAGCAGCCACCCGGAAAGGGGCGAGCAGTACTTC. Translated: CASSHPERGEQYF.

The V and J genes are TRBV6-5 and TRBJ2-3; the D gene is possibly TRBD2 (5 bases). In germline, CDR1 is MNHEY, CDR2 SVGAGI. The CDR3 consists of 15 residues. V shed 6 bases and J shed 2 bases, with 15 bases lying between them. In nucleotides, the CDR3 is TGTGCCAGCAGACGAGGGAGTAATCCCACAGATACGCAGTATTTT. Its translation is CASRRGSNPTDTQYF.

This chain connects TRBV6-6 to TRBJ2-7; TRBD1 agrees at 9 bases. CDR1 is MNHNY, CDR2 SVGAGI, per germline (reference sequence). V was clipped by 5 bases and J by 4 bases; unmatched bases: 6. The CDR3 has 14 residues. CDR3 sequence: CASSPGTGWYEQYF. CDR3 nucleotides: TGTGCCAGCAGTCCCGGGACAGGGTGGTACGAGCAGTACTTC.

Here the CDR3 DNA reads TGTGCCTGGGTCATAGCGGGGGCCTACAATGAGCAGTTCTTC. This encodes CAWVIAGAYNEQFF. This chain connects TRBV30 to TRBJ2-1; TRBD2 agrees at 9 bases. The V gene's germline CDR1 is GTSNPN and CDR2 SVGIG (reference sequence). The CDR3 sequence is 14 residues long. V lost 5 bases to trimming and J lost 2 bases; unmatched junction nucleotides: 4.

The chain recombines TRBV7-2 with TRBJ2-7; 10 bases line up with TRBD2. The germline gives CDR1 SGHTA, CDR2 FQGNSA. With 7 bases clipped from V and 4 bases from J, the junction kept 7 bases outside the gene matches. There are 14 residues in the CDR3. This CDR3 reads CASTPLAGRYEQYF. CDR3 sequence (DNA): TGTGCCAGCACCCCACTAGCGGGAAGGTACGAGCAGTACTTC.

The chain couples TRBV7-8 to TRBJ2-1; the D is unclear. The germline CDR1 and CDR2 sequences are SGHVS and FQNEAQ. The V gene lost 2 bases and the J gene lost 0 bases, with 8 bases spanning the gap. The CDR3 contains 15 residues. The chain's CDR3 is CASSLRWDSYNEQFF. The DNA of the CDR3 is TGTGCCAGCAGCTTACGGTGGGACTCCTACAATGAGCAGTTCTTC.

The chain joins TRBV7-3 to TRBJ2-1; the D is unclear. CDR1 and CDR2 (germline): SGHTA, FQGTGA. V lost 5 bases and J 7 bases, leaving 12 bases between the germline ends. The CDR3 is 13 amino acids. CDR3 sequence reads: CASSPPGENEQFF. In nucleotides, the CDR3 is TGTGCCAGCAGCCCCCCGGGTGAAAATGAGCAGTTCTTC.

CDR3: CASSRTGSSYNEQFF. CDR3 DNA: TGTGCCAGCAGCCGAACGGGATCCTCCTACAATGAGCAGTTCTTC. The chain employs TRBV7-2 and TRBJ2-1; tentatively, D is TRBD2 (5 bases). Trimming took 5 bases from V and 0 from J, leaving 11 bases between them. The CDR3 runs 15 residues. In germline, CDR1 is SGHTA, CDR2 FQGNSA.

J is TRBJ2-7 and V is TRBV10-3, with 10 bases lining up with TRBD1. Germline assignment: CDR1 ENHRY and CDR2 SYGVKD. Germline trimming cut 10 bases from V and 4 bases from J; bases unmatched to any gene: 10. The CDR3 is 14 amino acids. The CDR3 coding sequence is TGTGCCACCAACCCGGGACAGGGGACTTACGAGCAGTACTTC. Amino acids: CATNPGQGTYEQYF.

The V call is TRBV5-4, the J call TRBJ2-2; 7 bases line up with TRBD2. V was pared by 2 bases and J by 0 bases, with 4 bases of the junction left unmatched. CDR3 length: 16 residues. Germline-derived CDR1 and CDR2 are SGHNT and YYREEE (reference sequence). The CDR3 DNA follows: TGTGCCAGCAGCTTTGGTGGGAGGGCGAACACCGGGGAGCTGTTTTTT. Protein: CASSFGGRANTGELFF. Full variable domain (missing parts from reference TRBV5-4 and TRBJ2-2): ETGVTQSPTHLIKTRGQQVTLRCSSQSGHNTVSWYQQALGQGPQFIFQYYREEENGRGNFPPRFSGLQFPNYSSELNVNALELDDSALYLCASSFGGRANTGELFFGEGSRLTVL.

This clone appeared a few times. The chain carries TRBV29-1 and TRBJ1-2; D is perhaps TRBD1 (5 bases). The germline V gene has CDR1 SQVTM and CDR2 ANQGSEA. The CDR3 totals 11 residues. Trimming took off 6 bases at V and 8 bases at J, with 13 bases between the two ends. CDR3 residues: CSVGQGDGYTF. For the CDR3, the DNA is TGCAGCGTGGGCCAGGGAGACGGCTACACCTTC.

This clone showed up just a few times. The chain has TRBV11-2 and TRBJ2-2, with D possibly being TRBD1 or TRBD2 (5 bases each). In germline, CDR1 is SGHAT, CDR2 FQNNGV. The germline V and J ends were trimmed by 2 bases and 6 bases, with 10 bases remaining between them. The CDR3 spans 14 residues. CDR3 in DNA: TGTGCCAGCAGCTTATTCTTGGGGGCCGGGGAGCTGTTTTTT. Translated: CASSLFLGAGELFF. Full variable domain (outside the CDR3, taken from reference TRBV11-2 and TRBJ2-2): EAGVAQSPRYKIIEKRQSVAFWCNPISGHATLYWYQQILGQGPKLLIQFQNNGVVDDSQLPKDRFSAERLKGVDSTLKIQPAKLEDSAVYLCASSLFLGAGELFFGEGSRLTVL.

The V call is TRBV7-9, the J call TRBJ2-3; 7 nucleotides agree with TRBD2. Trimming at V came to 8 bases and at J to 4 bases, leaving 9 bases not matched to a gene. The CDR3 runs to 14 residues. CDR1 is SEHNR and CDR2 is FQNEAQ in the germline V gene (reference sequence). The CDR3 loop is CASRLAGDPDTQYF. As DNA, the CDR3 is TGTGCCAGCCGGTTGGCGGGAGATCCAGATACGCAGTATTTT.

The chain couples TRBV4-1 to TRBJ2-3; TRBD2 agrees at 9 bases. CDR3 length: 16 residues. CDR1 is MGHRA and CDR2 is YSYEKL in the germline V gene. V lost 6 bases, J lost 4 bases, and 11 bases stayed unmatched. The CDR3 reads CASSRGVAGVSDTQYF. For the CDR3, the DNA is TGCGCCAGCAGTCGCGGCGTAGCGGGAGTCTCAGATACGCAGTATTTT.

The chain joins TRBV27 to TRBJ2-7; TRBD2 is a possible D gene (6 bases). V lost 6 bases and J lost 2, with 14 bases in between. Per germline, CDR1 MNHEY and CDR2 SMNVEV (reference sequence). The CDR3 has 14 residues. CDR3 region: CASRSRGGAYEQYF. The CDR3 region has the DNA TGTGCCAGCAGATCCCGGGGCGGGGCCTACGAGCAGTACTTC.

Remarks on this clone: This specimen includes other DNA sequences encoding the same CDR3. The chain recombines TRBV7-6 with TRBJ1-1, with a weak D call TRBD1 (5 bases). The length of the CDR3 is 13 residues. The V gene lost 4 bases and the J gene lost 1 base, with 7 bases spanning the gap. Germline CDR1 is SGHVS and CDR2 is FNYEAQ. CDR3 nucleotides: TGTGCCAGCAGCTCAGACAGGAACACTGAAGCTTTCTTT. It encodes CASSSDRNTEAFF.

This chain links TRBV6-5 with TRBJ1-2; tentative D call: TRBD1 (5 bases). V was pared by 6 bases and J by 3 bases, with 17 bases between. Germline loops: CDR1 MNHEY, CDR2 SVGAGI. The CDR3 runs to 15 residues. The CDR3 sequence is CASSIPTGTYYGYTF. The CDR3 DNA reads as TGTGCCAGCAGCATACCTACCGGGACCTACTATGGCTACACCTTC.

The chain links TRBV5-1 to TRBJ1-1; D unclear. The germline V and J ends were trimmed by 1 base and 4 bases, with 14 bases remaining between them. The CDR3 sequence is 15 residues long. Per germline, CDR1 SGHRS and CDR2 YFSETQ. The CDR3 DNA follows: TGCGCCAGCAGCTTGACTGGAGGGAGTGGCACTGAAGCTTTCTTT. This sequence encodes CASSLTGGSGTEAFF.

This clone is a singleton in its sample. This chain joins TRBV7-2 and TRBJ2-4; D is undetermined. Deletions cut 5 bases from V and 5 bases from J, with 10 bases between. This CDR3 region has 13 residues. CDR1 SGHTA and CDR2 FQGNSA come from the germline V gene. CDR3 loop: CASSLPSQNIQYF. CDR3 DNA sequence: TGTGCCAGCAGCCTCCCCAGCCAAAACATTCAGTACTTC.

The V call is TRBV11-3, the J call TRBJ2-1; D call uncertain. V lost 5 bases, J lost 0 bases, and 5 bases lay in between. CDR3 length: 13 amino acids. Per germline, CDR1 SGHNT and CDR2 YENEEA. DNA of the CDR3: TGTGCCAGCAGCACCGGCTCCTACAATGAGCAGTTCTTC. As protein: CASSTGSYNEQFF.

The chain joins TRBV19 to TRBJ2-4; D might be TRBD1 (6 bases). CDR1 is LNHDA and CDR2 is SQIVND in the germline V gene (reference sequence). The CDR3 length is 13 residues. Trimming shortened V by 10 bases and J by 9 bases, and 19 bases separated the two germline ends. CDR3 loop: CATGPAGVPIQYF. The CDR3 DNA reads as TGTGCCACCGGTCCAGCAGGGGTCCCCATTCAGTACTTC.

This chain joins TRBV19 and TRBJ2-2, with no clear D. This CDR3 contains 13 residues. Trimming pared 7 bases from V and 7 bases from J, leaving 13 bases between. Germline V lookup: CDR1 LNHDA, CDR2 SQIVND (reference sequence). CDR3 residues: CASNMRQSGELFF. The CDR3 bases are TGTGCCAGTAACATGCGTCAGAGCGGGGAGCTGTTTTTT. Together with reference TRBV19 and TRBJ2-2, the CDR3 gives the full variable domain: DGGITQSPKYLFRKEGQNVTLSCEQNLNHDAMYWYRQDPGQGLRLIYYSQIVNDFQKGDIAEGYSVSREKKESFPLTVTSAQKNPTAFYLCASNMRQSGELFFGEGSRLTVL.

V and J are TRBV29-1 and TRBJ1-2, with D possibly being TRBD1 (5 bases). Germline CDR1 is SQVTM and CDR2 is ANQGSEA. The CDR3 contains 14 residues. V gave up 7 bases and J gave up 2 bases, with 17 bases separating them. This CDR3 is CSGGREGSNYGYTF. CDR3 nucleotide sequence: TGCAGCGGTGGCAGGGAAGGATCAAACTATGGCTACACCTTC.

The chain joins TRBV4-3 to TRBJ2-2; D tentatively fits TRBD1 or TRBD2 (6 bases each). There are 17 residues in the CDR3. With 0 bases removed from V and 2 bases from J, the gap between germline ends came to 13 bases. In germline, CDR1 is LGHNA, CDR2 YSLEER. DNA for the CDR3: TGCGCCAGCAGCCAAGATCAGGGGACTCTAAACACCGGGGAGCTGTTTTTT. This codes for CASSQDQGTLNTGELFF.

The V call is TRBV9, the J call TRBJ1-5; no clear D gene. This CDR3 comprises 13 residues. V lost 1 base, J lost 6 bases, and 8 bases lay in between. Germline V gene data show CDR1 as SGDLS and CDR2 as YYNGEE. The CDR3 protein is CASSVSSGQPQHF. The CDR3 region has the DNA TGTGCCAGCAGCGTAAGTTCGGGTCAGCCCCAGCATTTT.